This T cell receptor beta chain came from a study of shared clonotypes between healthy human individuals. Study-wide context: Donors had three CD4 naive, three CD4 memory, two CD8 naive and one CD8 memory plate apiece. Study findings and constraints: Relative to clonotypes present in all four donors, those not shared had lower generation probabilities. Large depth notwithstanding, sorted-subset sequencing proved incomplete by rarefaction.

Sequencing was performed with immunoSEQ multiplex PCR; in TCRdb, only in-frame clones are kept and a portion is missing. The sample yields roughly 1,000,000 clones, 70% to 80% seen once. The germline V gene has CDR1 MNHEY and CDR2 SVGAGI. Deletions cut 5 bases from V and 1 base from J, with 12 bases between. This CDR3 is built from 15 residues. With regard to this clone: Its specificity is not known.

Sequencing used memory CD4+ T cells from PBMCs. Specified subset: CD45RA-negative fraction. The V call is TRBV6-5, the J call TRBJ1-5; TRBD1 might be the D (6 bases). The sequence was obtained from a man aged 18-30 years in good health. Some clones in this sample may be carry-over from other donors' samples. CDR3 nucleotide sequence: TGTGCCAGCAGTCGGGGGGGGGCGAGCAATCAGCCCCAGCATTTT. It specifies CASSRGGASNQPQHF.